Each of the 4 T cell receptor beta chains below was sequenced from the same sample in a study of shared clonotypes between healthy human individuals. The protocol was immunoSEQ multiplex PCR, while the TCRdb copy is restricted to in-frame clones and leaves out a portion. The sample yields fewer than 650,000 clones, 60% to 85% seen once. Sequencing was done on a sample of PBMCs. These receptors were taken from a woman aged 40 to 50 in good health. Some clones in this sample may be carry-over from other donors' samples.

The chain combines TRBV29-1 with TRBJ2-3, with 8 positions matching TRBD1. Germline V CDR1 and CDR2: SQVTM, ANQGSEA. The CDR3 spans 14 residues. With 5 bases clipped from V and 2 bases from J, the junction kept 6 bases outside the gene matches. The CDR3 reads CSVTTGDHTDTQYF. In DNA form, the CDR3 reads TGCAGCGTTACGACAGGGGATCACACAGATACGCAGTATTTT.

V usage is TRBV6-1 and J usage is TRBJ1-2; D is unclear. Germline V CDR1 and CDR2: MNHNS, SASEGT. This CDR3 spans 11 amino acids. Trimming removed 5 bases at V and 2 bases at J, with 3 bases between. The DNA for the CDR3 is TGTGCCAGCAGTACAAACTATGGCTACACCTTC. Protein sequence: CASSTNYGYTF.

The V gene is TRBV2, the J gene TRBJ1-5; no reliable D call. The germline CDR1 and CDR2 sequences are SNHLY and FYNNEI. The CDR3 sequence is 14 residues long. Trimming removed 6 bases at V and 3 bases at J, with 12 bases between. In DNA form, the CDR3 reads TGTGCCAGCAGCCTCAGGACGGACAATCAGCCCCAGCATTTT. This codes for CASSLRTDNQPQHF.

In regard to this clone: A much larger clonotype is one base distant, so this may be a read error. V and J are TRBV4-2 and TRBJ2-6, with a possible D match to TRBD1 (5 bases). From germline, CDR1 is LGHNA and CDR2 YNFKEQ. This CDR3 has 16 amino acids. In nucleotides, the CDR3 is TGTGCCAGCAGCCAAGATATCAGCTCTGGGGCCAACGTCCCGACTTTC. It is translated as CASSQDISSGANVPTF.